Below are 27 T cell receptor beta chains sequenced from a single sample in a study of CD8 T cells in Susac syndrome. Random hexamers served to reverse transcribe roughly 0.45 to 1 ug RNA. Each CDR3 protein is one row after TCRdb ran MiXCR on the immunoSEQ multiplex PCR reads. The profile shows roughly 120,000 distinct CDR3 sequences, roughly 94% of them singletons. The sequenced sample consisted of CD4+ T cells from PBMCs. The source of these receptors is a human donor with multiple sclerosis.

The chain carries TRBV19 and TRBJ2-4; D call uncertain. Trimming took off 3 bases at V and 4 bases at J, with 4 bases between the two ends. The CDR3 extends over 12 amino acids. Germline V CDR1 and CDR2: LNHDA, SQIVND (reference sequence). The CDR3 DNA sequence: TGTGCCAGTAGTATGGGGAAAAACATTCAGTACTTC. This sequence encodes CASSMGKNIQYF.

The rearrangement uses TRBV6-1 and TRBJ1-3, with 7 bases aligning to TRBD1. The CDR3 has 17 residues. CDR1 is MNHNS, CDR2 SASEGT, per germline. After removal of 6 bases from V and 3 bases from J, the junction contained 14 bases not matched to a gene. This CDR3 reads CASRGGPRGRSGNTIYF. CDR3 DNA sequence: TGTGCCAGCAGAGGGGGCCCAAGGGGGCGAAGTGGAAACACCATATATTTT.

V is TRBV27 and J is TRBJ1-2; tentative D call: TRBD1 (5 bases). V was pared by 5 bases and J by 6 bases, with 16 bases between. There are 14 residues in the CDR3. Per the germline V gene, CDR1 is MNHEY and CDR2 is SMNVEV (reference sequence). In DNA form, the CDR3 reads TGTGCCAGCAGTGCCCGACAGAGCCGGAATGGCTACACCTTC. Translation gives CASSARQSRNGYTF.

The genes are TRBV29-1 and TRBJ1-2, with D unclear. Looked up from germline, CDR1 is SQVTM and CDR2 is ANQGSEA. The V and J ends lost 6 bases and 6 bases respectively, with 20 bases between them. The CDR3 has 14 amino acids. Written as DNA, the CDR3 is TGCAGCGTCTCCCCATTTGGAGGGCAAGATGGCTACACCTTC. Translation: CSVSPFGGQDGYTF.

CDR3 bases: TGCAGTGCTAGATCGACACTTTACGAGCAGTACTTC. This encodes CSARSTLYEQYF. The V call is TRBV20-1, the J call TRBJ2-7, with unresolved D. This CDR3 has 12 residues. Trimming left V 2 bases short and J 4 bases short, with 9 bases between. Germline-derived CDR1 and CDR2 are DFQATT and SNEGSKA (reference sequence).

The rearrangement links TRBV10-3 to TRBJ2-2, with D unclear. Looked up from germline, CDR1 is ENHRY and CDR2 is SYGVKD. V lost 7 bases and J 1 base, leaving 7 bases between the germline ends. The CDR3 runs to 13 residues. The chain's CDR3 is CAIKDRNTGELFF. The CDR3 coding sequence is TGTGCCATCAAGGACCGGAACACCGGGGAGCTGTTTTTT.

The chain combines TRBV28 with TRBJ1-1; 8 nucleotides line up with TRBD1. With 4 bases clipped from V and 1 base from J, the junction kept 5 bases outside the gene matches. The CDR3 has 15 residues. CDR1 MDHEN and CDR2 SYDVKM come from the germline V gene. CDR3 sequence reads: CASSSSGTGNTEAFF. CDR3 DNA sequence: TGTGCCAGCAGTTCCTCCGGGACAGGGAACACTGAAGCTTTCTTT.

The rearrangement uses TRBV5-1 and TRBJ1-1; D not certain. CDR3 length: 15 residues. CDR1 and CDR2 (germline): SGHRS, YFSETQ. V shed 3 bases and J shed 1 base, with 13 bases lying between them. The CDR3 DNA sequence: TGCGCCAGCAGCTCTTTCGGGGAAGAGAACACTGAAGCTTTCTTT. This codes for CASSSFGEENTEAFF.

This sequence joins TRBV30 and TRBJ2-1; D is possibly TRBD1 or TRBD2 (7 bases each). Germline assignment: CDR1 GTSNPN and CDR2 SVGIG (reference sequence). This CDR3 comprises 15 residues. Deletions cut 2 bases from V and 7 bases from J, with 18 bases between. The CDR3 DNA follows: TGTGCCTGGAGTCAGGGGGGGGCTAGCGCGAATGAGCAGTTCTTC. Residues: CAWSQGGASANEQFF.

The chain uses TRBV12-3 or TRBV12-4 and TRBJ1-2, with 8 positions matching TRBD1. With 2 bases clipped from V and 8 bases from J, the junction kept 4 bases outside the gene matches. CDR3 size: 13 residues. The CDR3 sequence: CASSLSGTGGYTF. CDR3 bases: TGTGCCAGCAGTTTAAGTGGGACAGGAGGCTACACCTTC.

This clonotype was seen just once. The chain couples TRBV23-1 to TRBJ1-3, with 7 positions matching TRBD1. TRBV23-1 is designated an ORF whose function remains uncertain. V lost 2 bases, J lost 1 base, and 17 bases stayed unmatched. The CDR3 spans 20 residues. The DNA of the CDR3 is TGCGCCAGCAGTCAACCTACCCCCCGGACAGGCTCAGGGTCTGGAAACACCATATATTTT. It is translated as CASSQPTPRTGSGSGNTIYF.

This chain connects TRBV7-9 to TRBJ1-5; a weak D match, TRBD1 (6 bases). The V gene's germline CDR1 is SEHNR and CDR2 FQNEAQ (reference sequence). The CDR3 length is 15 residues. Trimming took 5 bases from V and 6 from J, leaving 17 bases between them. CDR3 residues: CASSPLETGGQPQHF. The CDR3 DNA is TGTGCCAGCAGCCCTCTGGAGACAGGCGGTCAGCCCCAGCATTTT.

The chain is built from TRBV7-2 and TRBJ1-2; the match to TRBD1 covers 7 bases. Trimming removed 5 bases from V and 5 bases from J; junction bases left unmatched: 8. CDR3 length: 14 amino acids. Germline V gene sequence: CDR1 SGHTA, CDR2 FQGNSA. CDR3 region: CASSPSWGQYGYTF. For the CDR3, the DNA is TGTGCCAGCAGCCCTTCGTGGGGACAGTATGGCTACACCTTC. The full variable domain, with the rest looked up from reference TRBV7-2 and TRBJ1-2, is GAGVSQSPSNKVTEKGKDVELRCDPISGHTALYWYRQSLGQGLEFLIYFQGNSAPDKSGLPSDRFSAERTGGSVSTLTIQRTQQEDSAVYLCASSPSWGQYGYTFGSGTRLTVV.

V is TRBV7-2 and J is TRBJ2-3, with D tentatively TRBD2 (5 bases). Trimming took off 4 bases at V and 2 bases at J, with 7 bases between the two ends. The CDR3 consists of 13 residues. Germline CDR1 reads SGHTA; CDR2 reads FQGNSA. The CDR3 reads CASSSDYTDTQYF. In DNA, the CDR3 is TGTGCCAGCAGCTCTGACTACACAGATACGCAGTATTTT. Filled out from reference TRBV7-2 and TRBJ2-3, the complete variable domain reads GAGVSQSPSNKVTEKGKDVELRCDPISGHTALYWYRQSLGQGLEFLIYFQGNSAPDKSGLPSDRFSAERTGGSVSTLTIQRTQQEDSAVYLCASSSDYTDTQYFGPGTRLTVL.

Only a few counts were recorded for this clonotype. J is TRBJ2-2 and V is TRBV5-1, with 8 bases matching TRBD1. CDR1 is SGHRS, CDR2 YFSETQ, per germline. J lost 3 bases, V lost 4 bases, and 8 bases had no gene match. The CDR3 sequence is 16 residues long. The DNA of the CDR3 is TGCGCCAGCAGCCCCGGGACAGGAACGCACACCGGGGAGCTGTTTTTT. Translating it yields CASSPGTGTHTGELFF.

CDR3 amino acids: CASRQGWRSAYEQYF. For the CDR3, the DNA is TGTGCCAGCAGACAGGGGTGGCGTTCCGCCTACGAGCAGTACTTC. The rearrangement links TRBV5-6 to TRBJ2-7; 7 positions agree with TRBD1. Germline trimming cut 5 bases from V and 2 bases from J; bases unmatched to any gene: 10. CDR3 size: 15 residues. CDR1 and CDR2 from the germline V gene are SGHDT and YYEEEE.

V usage is TRBV18 and J usage is TRBJ2-3; 7 nucleotides match TRBD1. Germline trimming cut 3 bases from V and 2 bases from J; bases unmatched to any gene: 5. The germline CDR1 and CDR2 sequences are KGHSH and LQKENI. This CDR3 has 15 amino acids. The chain's CDR3 is CASSPSGTATDTQYF. The CDR3, as DNA: TGTGCCAGCTCACCGTCCGGGACAGCCACAGATACGCAGTATTTT.

The chain recombines TRBV20-1 with TRBJ2-4; TRBD1 agrees at 8 bases. The junction had 8 bases not matched to a gene; V was cut back by 4 bases and J by 3 bases. This CDR3 comprises 15 residues. Germline CDR1 DFQATT, CDR2 SNEGSKA (reference sequence). In DNA form, the CDR3 reads TGCAGTGCTAATGGGCAGGGGGCGCACAAAAACATTCAGTACTTC. It codes for CSANGQGAHKNIQYF.

The chain joins TRBV10-3 to TRBJ2-1; D not resolved. The CDR3 is 15 residues long. V was shortened by 4 bases and J by 4 bases, with 14 bases between the two germline ends. The germline gives CDR1 ENHRY, CDR2 SYGVKD. CDR3: CAISVLERGYNEQFF. In nucleotides, the CDR3 is TGTGCCATCAGTGTCCTAGAGCGTGGGTACAATGAGCAGTTCTTC.

CDR3 sequence reads: CSVPLAGGTDTQYF. Written as DNA, the CDR3 is TGCAGTGTTCCACTAGCGGGAGGGACAGATACGCAGTATTTT. This sequence joins TRBV20-1 and TRBJ2-3; 13 nucleotides align to TRBD2. Germline V lookup: CDR1 DFQATT, CDR2 SNEGSKA (reference sequence). The trim removed 7 bases at V and 3 bases at J, leaving 4 bases unmatched. This CDR3 has 14 residues.

The V gene is TRBV18, the J gene TRBJ1-3; D is uncertain. Trimming left V 0 bases short and J 0 bases short, with 15 bases between. Per the germline V gene, CDR1 is KGHSH and CDR2 is LQKENI. CDR3 length equals 18 residues. CDR3 sequence reads: CASSPPILPGNSGNTIYF. CDR3 sequence (DNA): TGTGCCAGCTCACCACCAATTCTCCCGGGGAACTCTGGAAACACCATATATTTT.

The chain employs TRBV5-1 and TRBJ2-2, with 7 bases fitting TRBD2. Germline trimming cut 6 bases from V and 0 bases from J; bases unmatched to any gene: 8. The CDR3 is 16 residues long. Germline V CDR1 and CDR2: SGHRS, YFSETQ. CDR3 in amino acids: CASTPNREANTGELFF. CDR3 coding DNA: TGCGCCAGCACCCCCAACCGGGAGGCGAACACCGGGGAGCTGTTTTTT.

The chain links TRBV19 to TRBJ2-7; 7 positions agree with TRBD2. The CDR3 is made up of 13 amino acids. Germline CDR1 is LNHDA and CDR2 is SQIVND (reference sequence). V shed 5 bases and J 0 bases; nucleotides not matched to a gene: 1. Here the CDR3 reads CASSGGGSYEQYF. The CDR3 bases are TGTGCCAGTAGTGGCGGGGGCTCCTACGAGCAGTACTTC.

The chain carries TRBV15 and TRBJ1-2, with D perhaps TRBD1 (6 bases). V shed 3 bases and J shed 7 bases, with 9 bases lying between them. Germline values: CDR1 LNHNV, CDR2 YYDKDF (reference sequence). The CDR3 sequence is 12 residues long. This chain's CDR3 is CATSSQGLGYTF. The CDR3, as DNA: TGTGCCACCAGCAGTCAGGGGCTTGGCTACACCTTC.

The chain combines TRBV4-3 with TRBJ2-7; D perhaps matches TRBD1 (5 bases). The germline V gene encodes CDR1 LGHNA and CDR2 YSLEER. Trimming left V 0 bases short and J 6 bases short, with 18 bases between. The CDR3 totals 16 residues. The CDR3 here is CASSQDEQVRGVEQYF. The CDR3 DNA follows: TGCGCCAGCAGCCAAGATGAACAGGTACGAGGCGTCGAGCAGTACTTC.

In its sample, this clonotype was seen once. V is TRBV5-1 and J is TRBJ2-1, with TRBD2 identical over 12 bases. Gene TRBJ2-7 matches the end of the DNA better, so the J call may be wrong. Germline-derived CDR1 and CDR2 are SGHRS and YFSETQ. CDR3 length: 15 residues. The CDR3: CASSPGLAGSNEQYF. CDR3 DNA sequence: TGCGCCAGCAGCCCCGGACTAGCGGGATCCAACGAGCAGTACTTC.

The rearrangement uses TRBV5-4 and TRBJ2-1, with 7 bases aligning to TRBD2. V shed 0 bases, J shed 4 bases, and the junction held 10 bases outside the gene matches. Germline V gene data show CDR1 as SGHNT and CDR2 as YYREEE (reference sequence). The CDR3 runs 17 residues. CDR3 amino acids: CASSLGGGSYRYNEQFF. Written as DNA, the CDR3 is TGTGCCAGCAGCTTGGGTGGCGGGAGTTACAGATACAATGAGCAGTTCTTC.